This is a list of T cell receptor beta chains from one sample in a study of CD8 T cells in Susac syndrome. TCRdb redid the calling of the immunoSEQ multiplex PCR reads with MiXCR, one entry per CDR3 protein. The sample records around 230,000 distinct CDR3 sequences, 90% to 97% being singletons. The sequenced sample was CD4+ T cells from PBMCs. The receptors shown here come from a human donor with Susac syndrome. Both conserved end residues are part of each CDR3. D genes are given only for firm matches. Only part of the rows carry a size: once, few, many, or a class if the clone is expanded.

TRBV5-4	TRBJ2-1	TRBD1	once	CASSAGTGNNEQFF	TGTGCCAGCAGCGCCGGGACAGGAAACAATGAGCAGTTCTTC
TRBV12-3/TRBV12-4	TRBJ2-2	-	-	CASSGDTGELFF	TGTGCCAGCTCGGGGGACACCGGGGAGCTGTTTTTT
TRBV4-1	TRBJ1-5	-	-	CASSQEGGWSNQPQHF	TGCGCCAGCAGCCAAGAGGGAGGGTGGAGCAATCAGCCCCAGCATTTT
TRBV18	TRBJ2-7	-	-	CASSSQGPEQYF	TGTGCCAGCTCATCACAGGGACCCGAGCAGTACTTC
TRBV29-1	TRBJ2-4	-	once	CSVEDGWLAKNIQYF	TGCAGCGTTGAAGACGGGTGGTTAGCCAAAAACATTCAGTACTTC
TRBV27	TRBJ2-2	TRBD1	-	CASSPGQGAGTGELFF	TGTGCCAGCAGCCCGGGACAGGGGGCAGGCACCGGGGAGCTGTTTTTT
TRBV29-1	TRBJ1-1	-	-	CSVAGPNTEAFF	TGCAGCGTTGCAGGGCCGAACACTGAAGCTTTCTTT
TRBV7-2	TRBJ2-7	-	-	CASSYGPGAYEQYF	TGTGCCAGCAGCTATGGCCCGGGGGCCTACGAGCAGTACTTC
TRBV18	TRBJ1-5	-	-	CASSPASDSNQPQHF	TGTGCCAGCTCACCGGCAAGCGATAGCAATCAGCCCCAGCATTTT
TRBV27	TRBJ1-2	-	-	CASRATATNYGYTF	TGTGCCAGCAGAGCAACAGCAACTAACTATGGCTACACCTTC
TRBV15	TRBJ2-7	-	-	CATSRSVAYEQYF	TGTGCCACCAGCCGGTCTGTGGCTTACGAGCAGTACTTC
TRBV29-1	TRBJ2-1	TRBD2	-	CSASRGLAGEDNEQFF	TGCAGCGCCTCGAGGGGACTAGCGGGAGAGGATAATGAGCAGTTCTTC
TRBV6-2/TRBV6-3	TRBJ2-5	TRBD2	-	CASKASGMEKTQYF	TGTGCCAGCAAGGCTAGCGGGATGGAAAAGACCCAGTACTTC